This T cell receptor beta chain was sequenced in a study of cytomegalovirus exposure and HLA in healthy donors. Across the study: The Caucasian-associated ancestry cluster contained roughly four fifths of the approximately 430 genotyped donors.

After removal of 0 bases from V and 8 bases from J, the junction contained 14 bases not matched to a gene. Germline V lookup: CDR1 KGHSH, CDR2 LQKENI. The CDR3 is 18 residues long. A note on this clone: Its antigen is as yet unknown.

In nominal health when sampled, donors likely had unrecorded immune exposures nonetheless. Findings of the study overall: Most likely, a cluster of highly shared sequence variants arose as a sequencing artifact. TCR beta sequences numbering under 20,000 were associated with HLA alleles at 0.05 false discovery rate in a later analysis.

PCR amplification relied on 60 Vbeta primers (plus 13 Jbeta primers). Here immunoSEQ multiplex PCR was the method, and the copy in TCRdb shows in-frame clones only, minus some. This sample has 150,000 to 200,000 clones, with around 81% found just once. Sequencing was done on a sample of PBMCs. The rearrangement links TRBV18 to TRBJ2-1; 9 bases match TRBD2. The sequence came from a man younger than 35 in good health and CMV-seronegative. As DNA, the CDR3 is TGTGCCAGCTCACCACCTTTTCGTACTCGGCGGGAGGGGGATGAGCAGTTCTTC. This gives the protein CASSPPFRTRREGDEQFF.